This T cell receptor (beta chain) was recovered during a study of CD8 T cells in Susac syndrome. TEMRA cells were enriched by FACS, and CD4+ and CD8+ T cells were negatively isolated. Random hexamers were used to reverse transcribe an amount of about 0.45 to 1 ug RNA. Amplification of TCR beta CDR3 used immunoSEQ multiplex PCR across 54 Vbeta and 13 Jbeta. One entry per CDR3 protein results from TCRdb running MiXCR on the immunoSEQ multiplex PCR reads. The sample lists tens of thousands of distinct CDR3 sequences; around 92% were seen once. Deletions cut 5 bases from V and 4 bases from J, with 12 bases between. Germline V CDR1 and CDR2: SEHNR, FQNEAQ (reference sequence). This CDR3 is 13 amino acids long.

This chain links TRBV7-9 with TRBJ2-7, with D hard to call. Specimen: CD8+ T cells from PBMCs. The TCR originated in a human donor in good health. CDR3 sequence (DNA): TGTGCCAGCAGCCAACCCACCTCTTACGAGCAGTACTTC. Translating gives CASSQPTSYEQYF.